These 25 T cell receptor beta chains were sequenced from one sample in a study of OX40 agonist ivuxolimab in advanced cancers. Profiling relied on immunoSEQ multiplex PCR, and the TCRdb table lists in-frame clones only, not all of them. The sample shows about 84,000 clones, roughly 87% of them seen only once. Material: CD4+ or CD8+ T cells sorted from blood, obtained in a trial of the OX40 agonist ivuxolimab. Every receptor here comes from an adult with an advanced solid tumor such as melanoma, head and neck, liver or kidney cancer.

J is TRBJ2-5 and V is TRBV7-3, with 7 nucleotides matching TRBD1. V gave up 5 bases and J gave up 5 bases; unmatched junction bases: 2. CDR1 is SGHTA and CDR2 is FQGTGA in the germline V gene. The CDR3 consists of 12 residues. CDR3 nucleotide sequence: TGTGCCAGCAGCCCGGACAGGGAGACCCAGTACTTC. Its protein is CASSPDRETQYF.

This chain joins TRBV4-2 and TRBJ2-1; maybe TRBD1 (7 bases). This CDR3 contains 14 residues. Germline V gene data show CDR1 as LGHNA and CDR2 as YNFKEQ. V lost 2 bases to trimming and J lost 12 bases, with 17 bases between them. This CDR3 is CASSQRRDSPVQFF. As DNA, the CDR3 is TGTGCCAGCAGCCAAAGGAGGGACAGTCCTGTGCAGTTCTTC.

This clone came up a few times. This chain links TRBV11-2 with TRBJ1-6; possible D gene TRBD1, 6 bases. This CDR3 has 14 residues. V was shortened by 5 bases and J by 7 bases, with 12 bases between the two germline ends. CDR1 and CDR2 (germline): SGHAT, FQNNGV. The CDR3 nucleotides read TGTGCCAGCAGCCGAGCAGGGGTAAATTCACCCCTCCACTTT. It is translated as CASSRAGVNSPLHF.

This clone was seen a few times. The chain couples TRBV15 to TRBJ1-1; tentatively, D is TRBD1 (5 bases). V gave up 0 bases and J gave up 4 bases, with 21 bases separating them. Germline values: CDR1 LNHNV, CDR2 YYDKDF (reference sequence). The CDR3 runs 18 residues. The CDR3 here is CATSREAAGRRFGTEAFF. CDR3 bases: TGTGCCACCAGCAGAGAGGCGGCAGGGCGGCGGTTTGGCACTGAAGCTTTCTTT. Variable domain in full (rest from reference TRBV15 and TRBJ1-1): DAMVIQNPRYQVTQFGKPVTLSCSQTLNHNVMYWYQQKSSQAPKLLFHYYDKDFNNEADTPDNFQSRRPNTSFCFLDIRSPGLGDTAMYLCATSREAAGRRFGTEAFFGQGTRLTVV.

V gene TRBV30 combines with J gene TRBJ2-5; 7 bases agree with TRBD2. Germline loops: CDR1 GTSNPN, CDR2 SVGIG (reference sequence). The CDR3 runs to 15 residues. The V and J ends lost 5 bases and 2 bases, in that order; junction bases with no gene match: 11. The DNA for the CDR3 is TGTGCCTGGGGGCGAGGCTCGCGGGGGCAAGAGACCCAGTACTTC. It codes for CAWGRGSRGQETQYF.

The CDR3 region is CASIELPTGELFF. The CDR3 DNA is TGTGCCAGTATAGAGCTCCCCACCGGGGAGCTGTTTTTT. The chain couples TRBV28 to TRBJ2-2; D is ambiguous. This CDR3 contains 13 residues. CDR1 is MDHEN, CDR2 SYDVKM, per germline. V lost 9 bases and J lost 4, with 12 bases in between.

CDR3 sequence: CASSPGPIAKNIQYF. CDR3 bases: TGTGCCAGCTCACCAGGGCCGATAGCCAAAAACATTCAGTACTTC. This chain joins TRBV18 and TRBJ2-4; D unresolved. This CDR3 is 15 amino acids long. Germline V gene lookup returns CDR1 KGHSH and CDR2 LQKENI. V gave up 2 bases and J gave up 0 bases, with 8 bases separating them.

The genes are TRBV5-4 and TRBJ2-7; 11 bases are shared with TRBD2. In germline, CDR1 is SGHNT, CDR2 YYREEE (reference sequence). J gave up 3 bases and V 4 bases, and 6 bases lay outside the gene matches. CDR3 size: 15 residues. CDR3 loop: CASSPGTSGDYEQYF. For the CDR3, the DNA is TGTGCCAGCAGCCCCGGGACTAGCGGAGACTACGAGCAGTACTTC.

The CDR3: CASSLFGPADTEAFF. CDR3 sequence (DNA): TGTGCCAGCAGCTTATTTGGGCCTGCTGACACTGAAGCTTTCTTT. The rearrangement uses TRBV11-1 and TRBJ1-1, with D uncertain. V lost 2 bases and J 3 bases, leaving 13 bases between the germline ends. Germline lookup yields CDR1 SGHAT and CDR2 FQDESV (reference sequence). The CDR3 is made up of 15 amino acids. The variable domain in full, completed from reference TRBV11-1 and TRBJ1-1, reads EAEVAQSPRYKITEKSQAVAFWCDPISGHATLYWYRQILGQGPELLVQFQDESVVDDSQLPKDRFSAERLKGVDSTLKIQPAELGDSAMYLCASSLFGPADTEAFFGQGTRLTVV.

The chain carries TRBV5-1 and TRBJ2-4, with D perhaps assigned TRBD1 or TRBD2 (6 bases each). This CDR3 spans 15 amino acids. Germline V CDR1 and CDR2: SGHRS, YFSETQ. The V end was cut by 4 bases, the J end by 7 bases, with 18 bases between. The CDR3 protein is CASSLTPGAMNIQYF. CDR3 DNA: TGCGCCAGCAGCCTTACTCCGGGGGCAATGAACATTCAGTACTTC.

V gene TRBV7-7 combines with J gene TRBJ2-5; 9 bases match TRBD2. Germline values: CDR1 SSHAT, CDR2 FNYEAQ (reference sequence). V lost 9 bases, J lost 0 bases, and 8 bases stayed unmatched. The length of the CDR3 is 15 residues. The CDR3: CASTPSGVYQETQYF. The CDR3 nucleotides are TGTGCCAGTACTCCTAGCGGGGTGTACCAAGAGACCCAGTACTTC.

J is TRBJ2-6 and V is TRBV9, with 7 bases matching TRBD1. Trimming at V came to 0 bases and at J to 1 base, leaving 4 bases not matched to a gene. The CDR3 runs to 17 residues. In germline, CDR1 is SGDLS, CDR2 YYNGEE. The CDR3 here is CASSVEQGTSGANVLTF. The CDR3 coding sequence is TGTGCCAGCAGCGTAGAACAGGGGACATCTGGGGCCAACGTCCTGACTTTC.

The rearrangement links TRBV21-1 to TRBJ2-1; no check of the table's D call, TRBD1, against the DNA was made. TRBV21-1 counts as a pseudogene. This CDR3 region has 20 residues. The CDR3 DNA sequence: TGTGCCAGCAGCAAAGCTTGGGACAGGGACCGGGGTACACGGTACAATGAGCAGTTCTTC. Protein: CASSKAWDRDRGTRYNEQFF.

This chain links TRBV28 with TRBJ2-2; 8 bases map to TRBD1. The V gene's germline CDR1 is MDHEN and CDR2 SYDVKM. After removal of 5 bases from V and 1 base from J, the junction contained 6 bases not matched to a gene. The CDR3 runs 16 residues. The CDR3 here is CASSIAGTGNTGELFF. The CDR3 nucleotides read TGTGCCAGCAGTATCGCTGGGACAGGGAACACCGGGGAGCTGTTTTTT.

The chain carries TRBV15 and TRBJ1-2; unclear D gene. Trimming cost V 1 base and J 10 bases, with 13 bases left between them. Germline CDR1 and CDR2: LNHNV and YYDKDF (reference sequence). The CDR3 totals 13 residues. CDR3 amino acids: CATSRGGSTDYTF. The CDR3 DNA sequence: TGTGCCACCAGCAGAGGCGGGTCCACGGACTACACCTTC.

This clone showed up just once. V usage is TRBV5-1 and J usage is TRBJ2-1; possible D gene TRBD1, 5 bases. Germline loops: CDR1 SGHRS, CDR2 YFSETQ. Deletions cut 0 bases from V and 0 bases from J, with 7 bases between. This CDR3 comprises 15 residues. The CDR3 spells CASSLGQLSYNEQFF. The DNA of the CDR3 is TGCGCCAGCAGCTTGGGACAGCTCTCCTACAATGAGCAGTTCTTC.

This rearrangement joins TRBV10-3 to TRBJ2-3; 16 positions match TRBD2. CDR3 length: 16 residues. J was trimmed by 7 bases and V by 4 bases; bases with no gene match: 5. CDR1 ENHRY and CDR2 SYGVKD come from the germline V gene. CDR3 amino acids: CAISGGLAGGGNTQYF. In DNA form, the CDR3 reads TGTGCCATCAGTGGGGGACTAGCGGGAGGGGGAAATACGCAGTATTTT.

This rearrangement joins TRBV30 to TRBJ2-1; D uncertain. CDR3 length equals 14 residues. CDR1 GTSNPN and CDR2 SVGIG come from the germline V gene (reference sequence). Trimming removed 0 bases from V and 3 bases from J, with 9 bases in between. CDR3 nucleotides: TGTGCCTGGAGTGTAAGTCGGGTCTACAATGAGCAGTTCTTC. It specifies CAWSVSRVYNEQFF.

The J gene is TRBJ1-5, the V gene TRBV10-3; the D is unclear. Trimming stripped 5 bases from V and 4 bases from J, with 9 bases between. The germline CDR1 and CDR2 sequences are ENHRY and SYGVKD. The CDR3 length is 13 residues. This CDR3 reads CAISKEPNQPQHF. CDR3 DNA: TGTGCCATCAGTAAAGAGCCAAATCAGCCCCAGCATTTT.

The genes are TRBV19 and TRBJ2-2, with D unclear. Germline V gene sequence: CDR1 LNHDA, CDR2 SQIVND (reference sequence). Deletions cut 6 bases from V and 0 bases from J, with 14 bases between. The CDR3 is made up of 16 amino acids. The CDR3 spells CASRPLGRTNTGELFF. The CDR3 DNA reads TGTGCCAGTAGGCCCCTCGGCAGAACGAACACCGGGGAGCTGTTTTTT.

The V gene is TRBV10-3, the J gene TRBJ2-3; D is unresolved. The germline gives CDR1 ENHRY, CDR2 SYGVKD. The CDR3 runs 17 residues. Trimming left V 0 bases short and J 1 base short, with 14 bases between. For the CDR3, the DNA is TGTGCCATCAGTGAGTCATGGTCACTGTCTGGCACAGATACGCAGTATTTT. Its protein is CAISESWSLSGTDTQYF.

CDR3 nucleotide sequence: TGTGCCAGCAGCGTAGCTACGGGGGGCCTGAACACTGAAGCTTTCTTT. Translation: CASSVATGGLNTEAFF. The rearrangement joins TRBV9 to TRBJ1-1; D might be TRBD1 (6 bases). The CDR3 is 16 residues long. The ends were cut back, 0 bases at V and 0 bases at J, with 12 bases in the middle. Germline V gene sequence: CDR1 SGDLS, CDR2 YYNGEE.

This chain connects TRBV14 to TRBJ1-1; tentative D call: TRBD1 (5 bases). CDR3 length equals 15 residues. The V gene's germline CDR1 is SGHDN and CDR2 FVKESK. V lost 4 bases and J 1 base, leaving 13 bases between the germline ends. The CDR3 sequence: CASSPGHNQNTEAFF. Written as DNA, the CDR3 is TGTGCCAGCAGCCCTGGACACAACCAGAACACTGAAGCTTTCTTT.

For the CDR3, the DNA is TGTGCCAGCAGCCTTTGGCTAGGGGGCACTGAAGCTTTCTTT. Protein: CASSLWLGGTEAFF. The J gene is TRBJ1-1, the V gene TRBV6-5, with D perhaps TRBD1 (6 bases). Between the trimmed V and J ends, which lost 6 bases and 4 bases, there was a span of 15 bases. The CDR3 contains 14 residues. Germline-derived CDR1 and CDR2 are MNHEY and SVGAGI.

The chain employs TRBV6-1 and TRBJ1-3; TRBD1 is a possible D gene (5 bases). The V gene lost 2 bases and the J gene lost 0 bases, with 11 bases spanning the gap. The CDR3 consists of 16 residues. CDR1 and CDR2 from the germline V gene are MNHNS and SASEGT. DNA for the CDR3: TGTGCCAGCAGTGAATTCGAGGGGATCTCTGGAAACACCATATATTTT. Translating it yields CASSEFEGISGNTIYF.